This T cell receptor (beta chain) was sequenced in a study of regulatory T cells in long-lasting Graves disease. Regarding time point: newly diagnosed GD, antithyroid drugs for less than 3 months. Construction of the TCR library relied on RNA isolated from PBMCs. The TCR beta library used iRepertoire HTBI primers with Arm-PCR amplification of CDR3. TCRdb re-derived calls from the multiplex PCR reads in MiXCR, one entry per CDR3 protein. The repertoire has roughly 510,000 distinct CDR3 sequences, 15% to 20% of them found once; the top ten carry more than 10%. The junction had 10 bases not matched to a gene; V was cut back by 4 bases and J by 3 bases. Per the germline V gene, CDR1 is MNHEY and CDR2 is SVGEGT. The CDR3 loop spans 17 amino acids. These data were also filed under a second study, of T cells in Graves' hyperthyroidism and ophthalmopathy.

The sample here was peripheral blood mononuclear cells (PBMCs), taken at new diagnosis, from a patient treated with antithyroid drugs. The sequence came from a man aged 18 to 29 with Graves disease. The V gene is TRBV6-2 or TRBV6-3, the J gene TRBJ2-7, with TRBD2 matching 12 bases. The CDR3 region is CASSSRLRLAGDYEQYF. In DNA form, the CDR3 reads TGTGCCAGCAGTTCAAGACTCCGACTAGCGGGGGACTACGAGCAGTACTTC.